The rows below give T cell receptor beta chains drawn from one sample of a study of T cell responses to AZD1222 COVID-19 vaccine. Sequencing was performed with immunoSEQ multiplex PCR; in TCRdb, only in-frame clones are kept and a portion is missing. The sample holds 70,000 to 95,000 clones, roughly 90% seen once. The input for sequencing was peripheral blood, taken on day 0 of MenACWY control vaccination. The receptors derive from an adult in good health. The CDR3 runs from the conserved cysteine through the conserved F or W. Fields, in order: D gene, clone size, J gene, V gene, CDR3 DNA, CDR3 protein. The D gene is left open where the match is weak. The size field is filled for only some rows; it gives once, few, many or a size class.

>TRBD2|NA|TRBJ2-1|TRBV27
TGTGCCAGCATTAGGACTAGCGGGGGAGATGAGCAGTTCTTC
CASIRTSGGDEQFF
>TRBD1|once|TRBJ1-2|TRBV3-1/TRBV3-2
TGTGCCAGCAGCCAAGCGCTCCAGGGGGCCTTATATGGCTACACCTTC
CASSQALQGALYGYTF
>NA|NA|TRBJ1-1|TRBV7-2
TGTGCCAGCAGCTCAACAGGGAGAGACACCGCTTTCTTT
CASSSTGRDTAFF
>TRBD1|NA|TRBJ2-3|TRBV9
TGTGCCAGCAGCGTAGTTCAGGGGGTAATGGATACGCAGTATTTT
CASSVVQGVMDTQYF
>NA|NA|TRBJ1-3|TRBV16
TGTGCCAGCAGCCAAATTCGGTCTGGGAGCTCTGGAAACACCATATATTTT
CASSQIRSGSSGNTIYF
>NA|NA|TRBJ2-4|TRBV7-9
TGTGCCAGCAGCTTAGGCGGCGGGGAGGCGAGCAAAAACATTCAGTACTTC
CASSLGGGEASKNIQYF
>NA|NA|TRBJ2-1|TRBV5-6
TGTGCCAGCAGCTTGGTTGGGCAAGGGAATAAAGGGTACAATGAGCAGTTCTTC
CASSLVGQGNKGYNEQFF
>TRBD1|NA|TRBJ1-2|TRBV18
TGTGCCAGCCTTGCGGGACAGTCTTATGGCTACACCTTC
CASLAGQSYGYTF
>NA|NA|TRBJ2-3|TRBV19
TGTGCCAGTAGTTTCGCCGGGGGTCCGGGGTATTTT
CASSFAGGPGYF
>NA|NA|TRBJ1-1|TRBV7-2
TGTGCCAGCAGCGCCGGGTCTTTGAACACTGAAGCTTTCTTT
CASSAGSLNTEAFF
>NA|NA|TRBJ1-1|TRBV5-6
TGTGCCAGCAGCATACTACCCAGGGACACTGAAGCTTTCTTT
CASSILPRDTEAFF
>NA|NA|TRBJ1-5|TRBV11-2
TGTGCCAGCAGGAAGGGGCAGGGATTCGGCAATCAGCCCCAGCATTTT
CASRKGQGFGNQPQHF
>NA|NA|TRBJ1-1|TRBV7-3
TGTGCCAGCAGCTTACAGGGACAGAACACTGAAGCTTTCTTT
CASSLQGQNTEAFF
>NA|NA|TRBJ1-5|TRBV13
TGTGCCAGCAGCCACATTAAGGGGCAGGACAATCAGCCCCAGCATTTT
CASSHIKGQDNQPQHF
>TRBD1|NA|TRBJ2-2|TRBV7-8
TGTGCCAGCAGCTTAGTAGGGACAGGAAACACCGGGGAGCTGTTTTTT
CASSLVGTGNTGELFF
>TRBD1|once|TRBJ1-4|TRBV6-5
TGTGCCAGCATCTTGACAGGGAATGAAAAACTGTTTTTT
CASILTGNEKLFF
>NA|NA|TRBJ2-1|TRBV19
TGTGCCAGTAGTGTTGCAGGGGGACACTCCGGAGGGGTCTACAATGAGCAGTTCTTC
CASSVAGGHSGGVYNEQFF
>NA|NA|TRBJ1-6|TRBV27
TGTGCCAGCAGTTTAACCCTCGCGGGCAGCCCAATTCCACCCCTCCACTTT
CASSLTLAGSPIPPLHF
>TRBD1|NA|TRBJ1-5|TRBV9
TGTGCCAGCAGCGTAGGGGACAGGGCGGAACAGCCCCAGCATTTT
CASSVGDRAEQPQHF
>TRBD2|NA|TRBJ2-3|TRBV6-1
TGTGCCAGCTCCATGGCGGGGGGGCCGATAGATACGCAGTATTTT
CASSMAGGPIDTQYF